This T cell receptor (beta chain) was sequenced for a study of T cells after yellow fever vaccination. In its sample, this clonotype was seen many times. The antigen remains undetermined. It was through 5'RACE template switching that TCR cDNA was made, with a universal primer site and UMIs added. TCRdb re-derived calls from the 5' RACE reads in MiXCR, one entry per CDR3 protein. The profile shows 100,000 to 150,000 distinct CDR3 sequences, more than 6% of them singletons. Study-wide results and limits: Peaking faster, on day 5 versus 15, the secondary response was nonetheless weaker. Among all clonotypes, a small share was observed in both CD4 and CD8 compartments. Post-booster repertoires again held most primary-vaccination clones (approximately 96% CD4, around 90% CD8).

The sample in question was CD4+ T cells sorted from PBMCs, obtained approximately 11 days after the first yellow fever vaccination. The receptor was isolated from a man younger than 35 who received the YFV17D yellow fever vaccine.

The CDR3 loop is CASSEISYNEQFF. The CDR3 bases are TGTGCCAGCAGTGAAATCTCCTACAATGAGCAGTTCTTC. This chain uses TRBV2 with TRBJ2-1; D gene unclear. Looked up from germline, CDR1 is SNHLY and CDR2 is FYNNEI. The CDR3 has 13 residues. Trimming left V 2 bases short and J 0 bases short, with 2 bases between.